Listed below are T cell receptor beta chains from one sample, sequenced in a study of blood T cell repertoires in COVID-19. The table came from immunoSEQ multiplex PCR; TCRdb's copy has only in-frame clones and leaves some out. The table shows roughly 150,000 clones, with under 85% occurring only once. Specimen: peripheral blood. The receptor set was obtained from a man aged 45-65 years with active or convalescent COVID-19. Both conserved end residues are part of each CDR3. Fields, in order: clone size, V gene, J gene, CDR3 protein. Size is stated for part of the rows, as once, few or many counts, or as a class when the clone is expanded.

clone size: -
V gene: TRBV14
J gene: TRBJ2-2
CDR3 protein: CASSRTRNTGELFF

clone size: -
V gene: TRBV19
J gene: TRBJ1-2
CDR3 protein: CASSIQAGPYGYTF

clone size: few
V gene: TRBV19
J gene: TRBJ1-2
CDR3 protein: CASSTGRNYGYTF

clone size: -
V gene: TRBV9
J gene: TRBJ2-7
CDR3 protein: CASSALAGASSYEQYF

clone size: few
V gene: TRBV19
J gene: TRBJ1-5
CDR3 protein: CASSISAGSNQPQHF

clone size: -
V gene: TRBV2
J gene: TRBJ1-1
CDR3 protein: CASSEERDRDTEAFF

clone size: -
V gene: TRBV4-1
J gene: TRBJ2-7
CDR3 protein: CASSQEGPGVGDEQYF

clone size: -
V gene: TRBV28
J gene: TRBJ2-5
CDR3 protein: CASSPSSGRALETQYF

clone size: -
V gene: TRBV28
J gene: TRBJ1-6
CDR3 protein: CASSPGQTNSPLHF

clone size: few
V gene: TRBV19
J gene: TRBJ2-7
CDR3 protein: CASSKLGDSYEQYF

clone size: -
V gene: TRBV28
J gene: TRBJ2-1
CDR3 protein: CASSFRGAGGRNEQFF

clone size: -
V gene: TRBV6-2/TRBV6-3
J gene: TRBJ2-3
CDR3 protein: CASSYRLAGSTDTQYF

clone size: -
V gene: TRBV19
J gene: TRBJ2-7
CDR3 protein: CASSIGGYEQYF

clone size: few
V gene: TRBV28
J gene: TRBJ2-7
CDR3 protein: CASSPMDRLSEQYF

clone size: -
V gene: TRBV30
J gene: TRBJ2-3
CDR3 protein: CAWSGLATDTQYF

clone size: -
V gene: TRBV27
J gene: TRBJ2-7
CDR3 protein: CASSLAGVRGYEQYF

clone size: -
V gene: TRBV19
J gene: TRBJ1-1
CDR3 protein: CASSGQGRRNTEAFF

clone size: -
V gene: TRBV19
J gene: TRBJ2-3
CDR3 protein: CASSPGTGTDTQYF

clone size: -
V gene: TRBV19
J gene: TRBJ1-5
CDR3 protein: CASTGTGLNQPQHF

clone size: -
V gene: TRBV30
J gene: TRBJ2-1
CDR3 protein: CAWSRLAGGAEQFF

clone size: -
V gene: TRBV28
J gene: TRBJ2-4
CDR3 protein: CASSSTVRVKNIQYF

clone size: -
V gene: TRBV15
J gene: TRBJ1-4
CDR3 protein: CATSTNRDPNEKLFF

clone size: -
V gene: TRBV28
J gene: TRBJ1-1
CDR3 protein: CASSLYSGIEAFF

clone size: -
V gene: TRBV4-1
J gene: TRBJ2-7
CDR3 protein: CASSQEAVSYEQYF

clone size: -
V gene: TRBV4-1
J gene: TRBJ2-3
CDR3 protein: CASSQVSLSTDTQYF

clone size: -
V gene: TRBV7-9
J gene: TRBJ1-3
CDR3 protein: CASSQSGAPGNTIYF

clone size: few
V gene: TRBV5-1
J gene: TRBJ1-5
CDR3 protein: CASSPGDRDQPQHF

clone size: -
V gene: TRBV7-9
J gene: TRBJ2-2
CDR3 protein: CASSSPEGQMNTGELFF

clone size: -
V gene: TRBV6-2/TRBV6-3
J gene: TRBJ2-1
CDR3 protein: CASSSQLAGVGEQFF

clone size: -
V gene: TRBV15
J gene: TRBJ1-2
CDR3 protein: CATSREIQGGYTF

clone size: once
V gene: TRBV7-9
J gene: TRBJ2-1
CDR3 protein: CASSGTSGYNEQFF

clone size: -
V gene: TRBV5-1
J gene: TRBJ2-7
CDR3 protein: CASSLGQGTSYEQYF

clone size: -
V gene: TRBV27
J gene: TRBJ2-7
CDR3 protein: CASSTARGSPYEQYF

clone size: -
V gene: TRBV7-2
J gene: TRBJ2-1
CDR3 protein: CASRVLAGVWFF

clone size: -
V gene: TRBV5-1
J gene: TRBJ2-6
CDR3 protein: CASSLEGSGANVLTF

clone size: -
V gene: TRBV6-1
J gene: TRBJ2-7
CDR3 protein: CASSEWRYEQYF

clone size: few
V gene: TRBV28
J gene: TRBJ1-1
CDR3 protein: CASKTQGYEAFF

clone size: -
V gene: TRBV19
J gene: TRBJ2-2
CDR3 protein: CATRGLAGTGELFF

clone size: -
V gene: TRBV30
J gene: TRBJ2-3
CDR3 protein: CAWTTGREGLKTQYF

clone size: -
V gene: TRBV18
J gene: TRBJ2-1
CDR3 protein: CASSPGQGAHEQFF

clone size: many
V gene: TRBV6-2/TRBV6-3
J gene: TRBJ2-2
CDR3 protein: CASSPQTGRFTGELFF

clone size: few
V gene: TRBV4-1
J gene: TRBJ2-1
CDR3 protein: CASSQDTRTSGRHSYNEQFF

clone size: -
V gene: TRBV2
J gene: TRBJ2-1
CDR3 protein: CASSDGTSGRDEQFF

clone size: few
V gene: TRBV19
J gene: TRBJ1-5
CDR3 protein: CASTPRGDLGNQPQHF

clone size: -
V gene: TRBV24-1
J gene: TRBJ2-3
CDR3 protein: CATSGGLTDTQYF

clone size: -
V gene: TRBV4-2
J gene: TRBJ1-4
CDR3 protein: CASSGGGGREKLFF

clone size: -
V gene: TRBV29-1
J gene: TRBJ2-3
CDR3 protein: CSVGPRERSGDTQYF